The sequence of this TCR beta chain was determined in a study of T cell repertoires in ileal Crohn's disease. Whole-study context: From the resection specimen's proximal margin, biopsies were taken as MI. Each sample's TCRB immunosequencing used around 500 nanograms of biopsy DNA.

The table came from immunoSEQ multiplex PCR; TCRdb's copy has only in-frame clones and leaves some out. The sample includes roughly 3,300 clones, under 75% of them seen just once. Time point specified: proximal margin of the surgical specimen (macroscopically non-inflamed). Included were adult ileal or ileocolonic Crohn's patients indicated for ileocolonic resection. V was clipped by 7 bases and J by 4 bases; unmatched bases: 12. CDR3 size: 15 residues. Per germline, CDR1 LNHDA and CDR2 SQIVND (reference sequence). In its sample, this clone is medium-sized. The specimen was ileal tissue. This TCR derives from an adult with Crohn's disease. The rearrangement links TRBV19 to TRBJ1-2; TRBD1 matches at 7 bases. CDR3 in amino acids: CASTNRGLRLYGYTF. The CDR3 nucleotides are TGTGCCAGTACGAACAGGGGACTTCGACTCTATGGCTACACCTTC.